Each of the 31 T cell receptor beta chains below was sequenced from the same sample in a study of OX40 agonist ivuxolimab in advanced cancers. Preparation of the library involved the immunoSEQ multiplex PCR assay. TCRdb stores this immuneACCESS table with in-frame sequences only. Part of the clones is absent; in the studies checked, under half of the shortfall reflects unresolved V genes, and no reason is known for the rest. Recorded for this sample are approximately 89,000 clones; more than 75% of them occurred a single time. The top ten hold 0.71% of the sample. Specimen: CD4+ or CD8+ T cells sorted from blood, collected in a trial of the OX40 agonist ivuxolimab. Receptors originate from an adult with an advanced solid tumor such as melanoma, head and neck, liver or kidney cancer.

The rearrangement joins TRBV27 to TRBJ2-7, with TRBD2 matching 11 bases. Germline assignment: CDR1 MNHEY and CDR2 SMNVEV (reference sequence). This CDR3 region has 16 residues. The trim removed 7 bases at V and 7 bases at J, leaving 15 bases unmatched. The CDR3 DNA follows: TGTGCCAGCAATTCTGCCGGGGCTAGCGGGAGGTGGGAGCAGTACTTC. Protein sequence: CASNSAGASGRWEQYF.

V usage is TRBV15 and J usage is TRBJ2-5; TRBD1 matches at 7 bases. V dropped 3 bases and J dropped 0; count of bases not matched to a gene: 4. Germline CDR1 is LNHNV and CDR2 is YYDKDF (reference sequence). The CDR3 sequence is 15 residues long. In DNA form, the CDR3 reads TGTGCCACCAGCAGTGGGACAGCGTACCAAGAGACCCAGTACTTC. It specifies CATSSGTAYQETQYF.

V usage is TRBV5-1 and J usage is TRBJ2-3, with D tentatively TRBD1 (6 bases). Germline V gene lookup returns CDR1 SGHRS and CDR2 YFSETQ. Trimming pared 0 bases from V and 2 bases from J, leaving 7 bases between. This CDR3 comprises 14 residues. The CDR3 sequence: CASSLGGPTDTQYF. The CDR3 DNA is TGCGCCAGCAGCTTGGGGGGGCCCACAGATACGCAGTATTTT.

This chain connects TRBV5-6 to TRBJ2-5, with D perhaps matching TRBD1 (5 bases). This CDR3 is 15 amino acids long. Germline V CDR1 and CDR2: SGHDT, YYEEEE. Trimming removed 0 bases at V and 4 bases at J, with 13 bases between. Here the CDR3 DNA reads TGTGCCAGCAGCTTGGTGCAGGGCGGAGCAGAGACCCAGTACTTC. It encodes CASSLVQGGAETQYF.

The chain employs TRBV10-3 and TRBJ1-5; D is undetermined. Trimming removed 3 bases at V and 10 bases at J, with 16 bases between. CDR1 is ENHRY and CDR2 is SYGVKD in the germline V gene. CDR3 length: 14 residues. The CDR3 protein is CAISEGYLLEPQHF. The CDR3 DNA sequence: TGTGCCATCAGTGAAGGTTACCTTTTGGAACCCCAGCATTTT.

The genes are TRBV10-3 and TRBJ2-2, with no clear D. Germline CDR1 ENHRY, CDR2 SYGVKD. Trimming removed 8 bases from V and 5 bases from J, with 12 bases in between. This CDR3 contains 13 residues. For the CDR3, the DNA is TGTGCCATCTCCCGCGACGTGACCGGGGAGCTGTTTTTT. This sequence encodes CAISRDVTGELFF.

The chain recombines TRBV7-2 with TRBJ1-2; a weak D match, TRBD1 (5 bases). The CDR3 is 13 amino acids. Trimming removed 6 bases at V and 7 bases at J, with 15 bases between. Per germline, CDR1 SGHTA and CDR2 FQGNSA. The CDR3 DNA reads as TGTGCCAGCAGGCCGGGGGGTGGGAGTGGCTACACCTTC. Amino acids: CASRPGGGSGYTF.

The CDR3 DNA is TGTGCCAGCAGCCCGGACGGCTTAAGCTCCTACAATGAGCAGTTCTTC. Its translation is CASSPDGLSSYNEQFF. The V gene is TRBV7-9, the J gene TRBJ2-1; D is unresolved. CDR1 is SEHNR, CDR2 FQNEAQ, per germline (reference sequence). The V gene lost 5 bases and the J gene lost 0 bases, with 14 bases spanning the gap. This CDR3 contains 16 residues.

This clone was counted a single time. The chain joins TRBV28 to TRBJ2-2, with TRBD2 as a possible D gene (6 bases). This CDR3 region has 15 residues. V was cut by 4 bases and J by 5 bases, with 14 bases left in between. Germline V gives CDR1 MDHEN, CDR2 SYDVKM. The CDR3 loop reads CASSWAGTLTGELFF. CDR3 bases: TGTGCCAGCAGTTGGGCGGGGACTTTGACCGGGGAGCTGTTTTTT.

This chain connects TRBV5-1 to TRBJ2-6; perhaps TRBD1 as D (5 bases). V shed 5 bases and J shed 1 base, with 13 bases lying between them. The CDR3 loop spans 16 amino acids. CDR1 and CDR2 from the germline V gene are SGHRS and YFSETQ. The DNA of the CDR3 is TGCGCCAGCAGTTCTCAGGGCTATTCTGGGGCCAACGTCCTGACTTTC. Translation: CASSSQGYSGANVLTF. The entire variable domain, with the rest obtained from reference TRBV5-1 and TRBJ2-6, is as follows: KAGVTQTPRYLIKTRGQQVTLSCSPISGHRSVSWYQQTPGQGLQFLFEYFSETQRNKGNFPGRFSGRQFSNSRSEMNVSTLELGDSALYLCASSSQGYSGANVLTFGAGSRLTVL.

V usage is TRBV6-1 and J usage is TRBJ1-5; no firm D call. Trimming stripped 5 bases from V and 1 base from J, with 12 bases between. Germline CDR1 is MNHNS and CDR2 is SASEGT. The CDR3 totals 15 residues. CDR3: CASSIIHDSNQPQHF. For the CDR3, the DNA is TGTGCCAGCAGTATTATACATGACAGCAATCAGCCCCAGCATTTT.

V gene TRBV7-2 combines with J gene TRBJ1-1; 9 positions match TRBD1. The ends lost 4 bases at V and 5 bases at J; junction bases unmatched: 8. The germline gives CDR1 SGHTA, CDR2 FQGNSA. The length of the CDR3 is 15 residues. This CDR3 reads CASSSQTGGITEAFF. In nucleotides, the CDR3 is TGTGCCAGCAGCTCGCAGACAGGGGGTATTACTGAAGCTTTCTTT. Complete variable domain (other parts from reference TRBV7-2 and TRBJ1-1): GAGVSQSPSNKVTEKGKDVELRCDPISGHTALYWYRQSLGQGLEFLIYFQGNSAPDKSGLPSDRFSAERTGGSVSTLTIQRTQQEDSAVYLCASSSQTGGITEAFFGQGTRLTVV.

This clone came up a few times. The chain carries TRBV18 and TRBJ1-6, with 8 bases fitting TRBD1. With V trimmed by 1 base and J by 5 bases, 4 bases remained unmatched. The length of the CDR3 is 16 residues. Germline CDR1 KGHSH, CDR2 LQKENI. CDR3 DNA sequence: TGTGCCAGCTCACCACTGTCAGGGGGCGATAATTCACCCCTCCACTTT. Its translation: CASSPLSGGDNSPLHF.

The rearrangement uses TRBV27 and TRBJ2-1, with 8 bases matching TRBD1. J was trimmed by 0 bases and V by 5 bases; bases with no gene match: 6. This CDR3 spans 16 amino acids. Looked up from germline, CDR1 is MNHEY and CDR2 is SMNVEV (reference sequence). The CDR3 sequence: CASSKQGVYSYNEQFF. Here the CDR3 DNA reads TGTGCCAGCAGTAAACAGGGGGTCTACTCCTACAATGAGCAGTTCTTC.

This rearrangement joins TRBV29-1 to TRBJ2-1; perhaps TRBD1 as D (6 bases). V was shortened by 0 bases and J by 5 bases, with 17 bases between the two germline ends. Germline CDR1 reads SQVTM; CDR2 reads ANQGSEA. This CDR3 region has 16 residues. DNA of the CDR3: TGCAGCGTTGAAGACCCCTCCAGGGGCGCTGACAATGAGCAGTTCTTC. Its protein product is CSVEDPSRGADNEQFF.

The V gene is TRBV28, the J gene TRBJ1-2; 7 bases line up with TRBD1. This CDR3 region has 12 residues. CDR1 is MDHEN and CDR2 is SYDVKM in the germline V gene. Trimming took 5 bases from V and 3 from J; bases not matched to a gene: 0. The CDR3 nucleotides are TGTGCCAGCAGTACAGGGGACTATGGCTACACCTTC. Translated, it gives CASSTGDYGYTF.

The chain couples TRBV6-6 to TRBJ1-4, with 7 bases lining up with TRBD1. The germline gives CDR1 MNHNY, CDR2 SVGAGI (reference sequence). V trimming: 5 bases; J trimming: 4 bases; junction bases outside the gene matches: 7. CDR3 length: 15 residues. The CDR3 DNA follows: TGTGCCAGCAGTACCGCCGGGACAGATAATGAAAAACTGTTTTTT. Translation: CASSTAGTDNEKLFF.

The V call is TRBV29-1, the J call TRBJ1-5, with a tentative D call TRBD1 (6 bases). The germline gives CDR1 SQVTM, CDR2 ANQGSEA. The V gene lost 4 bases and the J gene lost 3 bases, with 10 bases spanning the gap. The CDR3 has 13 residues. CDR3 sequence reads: CSVVQGINQPQHF. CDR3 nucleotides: TGCAGCGTTGTACAGGGTATCAATCAGCCCCAGCATTTT.

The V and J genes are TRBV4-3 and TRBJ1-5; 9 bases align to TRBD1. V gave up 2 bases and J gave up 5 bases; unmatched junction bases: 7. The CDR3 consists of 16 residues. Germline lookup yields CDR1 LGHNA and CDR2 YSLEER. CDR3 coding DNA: TGCGCCAGCAGCCAAACACTGGGACAGGGAGATCAGCCCCAGCATTTT. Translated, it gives CASSQTLGQGDQPQHF.

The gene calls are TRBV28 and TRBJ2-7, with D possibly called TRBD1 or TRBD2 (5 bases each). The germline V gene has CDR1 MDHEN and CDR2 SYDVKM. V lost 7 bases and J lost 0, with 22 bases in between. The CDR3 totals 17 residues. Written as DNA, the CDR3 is TGTGCCAGCATCCCCTCGAGGGGCTCTACTATCTCCTACGAGCAGTACTTC. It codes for CASIPSRGSTISYEQYF.

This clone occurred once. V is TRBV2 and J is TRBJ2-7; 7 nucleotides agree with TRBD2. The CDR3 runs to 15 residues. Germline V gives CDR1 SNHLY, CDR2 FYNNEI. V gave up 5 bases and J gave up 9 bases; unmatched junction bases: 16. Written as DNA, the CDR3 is TGTGCCAGCAGTCCCCGACTAGCCCTCGGTAGCGGGCAGTACTTC. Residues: CASSPRLALGSGQYF.

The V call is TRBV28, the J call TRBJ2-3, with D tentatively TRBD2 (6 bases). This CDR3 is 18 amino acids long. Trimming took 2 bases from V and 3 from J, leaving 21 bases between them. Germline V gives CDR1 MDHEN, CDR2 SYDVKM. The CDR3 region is CASSLIKEGTVLTDTQYF. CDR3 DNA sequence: TGTGCCAGCAGTTTAATAAAGGAGGGGACGGTTTTGACAGATACGCAGTATTTT. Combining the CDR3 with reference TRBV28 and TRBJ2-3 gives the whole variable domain DVKVTQSSRYLVKRTGEKVFLECVQDMDHENMFWYRQDPGLGLRLIYFSYDVKMKEKGDIPEGYSVSREKKERFSLILESASTNQTSMYLCASSLIKEGTVLTDTQYFGPGTRLTVL.

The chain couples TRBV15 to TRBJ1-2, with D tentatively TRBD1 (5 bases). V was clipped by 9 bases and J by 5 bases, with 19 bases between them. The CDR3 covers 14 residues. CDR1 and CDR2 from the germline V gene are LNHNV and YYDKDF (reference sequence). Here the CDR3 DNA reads TGTGCCACTAGATCCGGGACGTCCGCTTATGGCTACACCTTC. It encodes CATRSGTSAYGYTF. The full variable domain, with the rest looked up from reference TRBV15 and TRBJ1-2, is DAMVIQNPRYQVTQFGKPVTLSCSQTLNHNVMYWYQQKSSQAPKLLFHYYDKDFNNEADTPDNFQSRRPNTSFCFLDIRSPGLGDTAMYLCATRSGTSAYGYTFGSGTRLTVV.

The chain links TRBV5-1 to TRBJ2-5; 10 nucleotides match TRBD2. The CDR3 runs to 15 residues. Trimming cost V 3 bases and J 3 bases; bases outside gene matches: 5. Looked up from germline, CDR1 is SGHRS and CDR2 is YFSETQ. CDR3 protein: CASSWSGLAEETQYF. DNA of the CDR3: TGCGCCAGCAGCTGGTCTGGACTAGCGGAAGAGACCCAGTACTTC. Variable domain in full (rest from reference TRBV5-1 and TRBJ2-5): KAGVTQTPRYLIKTRGQQVTLSCSPISGHRSVSWYQQTPGQGLQFLFEYFSETQRNKGNFPGRFSGRQFSNSRSEMNVSTLELGDSALYLCASSWSGLAEETQYFGPGTRLLVL.

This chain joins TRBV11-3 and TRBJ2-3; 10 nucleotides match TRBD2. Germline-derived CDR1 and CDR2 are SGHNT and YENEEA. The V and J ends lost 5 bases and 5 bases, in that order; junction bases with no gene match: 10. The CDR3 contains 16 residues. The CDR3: CASSPGTSGNGDTQYF. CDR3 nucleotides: TGTGCCAGCAGCCCTGGTACTAGCGGGAATGGAGATACGCAGTATTTT.

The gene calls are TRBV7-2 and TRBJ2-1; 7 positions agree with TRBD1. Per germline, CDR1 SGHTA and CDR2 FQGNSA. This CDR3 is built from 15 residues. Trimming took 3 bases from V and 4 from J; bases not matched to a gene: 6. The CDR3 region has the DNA TGTGCCAGCAGCTTTACTAGGGGACAGTACAATGAGCAGTTCTTC. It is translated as CASSFTRGQYNEQFF.

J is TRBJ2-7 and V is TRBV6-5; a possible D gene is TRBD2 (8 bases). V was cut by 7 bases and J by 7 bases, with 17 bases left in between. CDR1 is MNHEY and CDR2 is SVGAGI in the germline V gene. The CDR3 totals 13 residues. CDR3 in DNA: TGTGCCAGCAAGGGGGCTAGCGGGTCAGAGCAGTACTTC. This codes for CASKGASGSEQYF.

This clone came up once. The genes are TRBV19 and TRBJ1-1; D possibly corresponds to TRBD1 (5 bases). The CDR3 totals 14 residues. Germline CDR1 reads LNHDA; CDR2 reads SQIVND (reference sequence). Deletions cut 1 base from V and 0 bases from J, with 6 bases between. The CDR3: CASSIGTLNTEAFF. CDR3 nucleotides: TGTGCCAGTAGTATAGGGACATTGAACACTGAAGCTTTCTTT.

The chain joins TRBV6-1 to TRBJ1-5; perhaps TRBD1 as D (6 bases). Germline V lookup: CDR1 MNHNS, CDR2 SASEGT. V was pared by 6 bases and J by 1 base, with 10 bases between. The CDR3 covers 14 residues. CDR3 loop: CASSLRGSNQPQHF. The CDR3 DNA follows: TGTGCCAGCAGCCTCAGGGGAAGCAATCAGCCCCAGCATTTT.

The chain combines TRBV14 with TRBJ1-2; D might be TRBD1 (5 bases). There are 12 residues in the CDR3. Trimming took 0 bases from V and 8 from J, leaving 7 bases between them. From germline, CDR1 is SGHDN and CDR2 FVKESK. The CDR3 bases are TGTGCCAGCAGCCAAGACAGGGTCGGCTACACCTTC. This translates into CASSQDRVGYTF. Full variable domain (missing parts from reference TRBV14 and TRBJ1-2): EAGVTQFPSHSVIEKGQTVTLRCDPISGHDNLYWYRRVMGKEIKFLLHFVKESKQDESGMPNNRFLAERTGGTYSTLKVQPAELEDSGVYFCASSQDRVGYTFGSGTRLTVV.

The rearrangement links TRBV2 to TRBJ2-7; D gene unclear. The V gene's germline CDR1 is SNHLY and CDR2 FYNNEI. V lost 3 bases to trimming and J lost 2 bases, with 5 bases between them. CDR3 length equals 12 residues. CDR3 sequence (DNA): TGTGCCAGCAGTGACAGGCCCTACGAGCAGTACTTC. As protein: CASSDRPYEQYF.